The sequence of this TCR beta chain was determined in a study of control samples from healthy donors and cancer patients. The ends were cut back, 4 bases at V and 6 bases at J, with 18 bases in the middle. CDR1 and CDR2 from the germline V gene are MNHEY and SMNVEV (reference sequence). CDR3 length equals 16 residues. The method was immunoSEQ multiplex PCR; TCRdb's version includes in-frame clones alone and lacks a portion of them. The table includes around 67,000 clones, roughly nine tenths detected once. The sequence was obtained from a man aged 60-69 years with colorectal cancer. Sequencing was carried out using PBMCs. This chain links TRBV27 with TRBJ2-2, with D uncertain. CDR3 region: CASSSSNRFSAGELFF. The CDR3 DNA is TGTGCCAGCAGTTCCTCAAACAGATTTTCGGCCGGGGAGCTGTTTTTT.